These 27 T cell receptor beta chains came from one sample sequenced in a study of identical twins. TCRdb passed the 5' RACE reads through MiXCR, listing each CDR3 protein once. Of roughly 570,000 distinct CDR3 sequences listed, around a tenth are singletons. These same records also appear under a second study, on yellow fever vaccine responses in identical twins.

Sequencing used PBMCs. These receptors all stem from a woman between 18 and 29 years old in good health.

This clonotype was counted ten times or more. The J gene is TRBJ1-2, the V gene TRBV20-1, with D unclear. The V end lost 1 base, the J end lost 4 bases, and 10 bases lay between the germline ends. This CDR3 comprises 13 residues. Germline CDR1 is DFQATT and CDR2 is SNEGSKA (reference sequence). CDR3 nucleotides: TGCAGTGCTAGAGGGACCAGCACCTATGGCTACACCTTC. The encoded protein is CSARGTSTYGYTF.

This clonotype was found many times. V is TRBV29-1 and J is TRBJ2-7, with 8 bases that match TRBD1. Germline CDR1 reads SQVTM; CDR2 reads ANQGSEA. The CDR3 has 13 residues. The junction had 7 bases not matched to a gene; V was cut back by 7 bases and J by 2 bases. The chain's CDR3 is CSASDRAAYEQYF. The CDR3 DNA reads TGCAGCGCATCGGACAGGGCGGCCTACGAGCAGTACTTC.

This clonotype has ten or more counts. J is TRBJ2-5 and V is TRBV12-3 or TRBV12-4; a weak D match, TRBD1 (5 bases). The CDR3 extends over 14 amino acids. The V end was cut by 6 bases, the J end by 4 bases, with 15 bases between. CDR3 residues: CASRSREAGETQYF. In DNA, the CDR3 is TGTGCCAGCAGGAGCAGGGAAGCTGGAGAGACCCAGTACTTC.

In the case of this clonotype: The junction departs from germline at one end; a sequencing error may be responsible. The chain carries TRBV14 and TRBJ2-3, with 10 bases lining up with TRBD2. The CDR3 contains 15 residues. From germline, CDR1 is SGHDN and CDR2 FVKESK. The CDR3, as DNA: TGTGCCAGCAGCTTCCTAGCGGGGGACACAGATACGCGGTATTTT. Protein: CASSFLAGDTDTRYF.

The sample holds a few counts of this clonotype. The gene calls are TRBV12-3 or TRBV12-4 and TRBJ1-2, with D maybe TRBD1 (5 bases). The CDR3 loop spans 15 amino acids. The V end was cut by 4 bases, the J end by 3 bases, with 15 bases between. Here the CDR3 DNA reads TGTGCCAGCAGTTCTGGCGGGGGGGGTGACTATGGCTACACCTTC. Its translation: CASSSGGGGDYGYTF.

This clonotype was counted a few times. The chain uses TRBV4-3 and TRBJ2-7; TRBD2 is a possible D gene (5 bases). V lost 0 bases and J lost 0, with 9 bases in between. This CDR3 is 15 amino acids long. CDR1 LGHNA and CDR2 YSLEER come from the germline V gene. The CDR3, as DNA: TGCGCCAGCAGCCAAGATCGAGCGGACTCCTACGAGCAGTACTTC. Protein product: CASSQDRADSYEQYF.

The gene calls are TRBV4-3 and TRBJ1-1; 8 bases are shared with TRBD1. The CDR3 loop spans 13 amino acids. V was clipped by 1 base and J by 11 bases; unmatched bases: 6. In germline, CDR1 is LGHNA, CDR2 YSLEER. CDR3 nucleotides: TGCGCCAGCAGCCAAGGGGACAGGAGGTCTGCTTTCTTT. Translated, it gives CASSQGDRRSAFF.

The V call is TRBV6-5, the J call TRBJ2-2; no clear D gene. Trimming pared 4 bases from V and 1 base from J, leaving 7 bases between. From germline, CDR1 is MNHEY and CDR2 SVGAGI. The CDR3 has 14 residues. CDR3: CASSWSQNTGELFF. In nucleotides, the CDR3 is TGTGCCAGCAGTTGGAGTCAGAACACCGGGGAGCTGTTTTTT.

The chain has TRBV11-3 and TRBJ2-1; 8 bases map to TRBD1. Per germline, CDR1 SGHNT and CDR2 YENEEA. V shed 5 bases, J shed 7 bases, and the junction held 7 bases outside the gene matches. The CDR3 consists of 14 residues. CDR3 sequence: CASSARTGNNEQFF. The CDR3 nucleotides are TGTGCCAGCAGCGCCCGGACAGGGAATAATGAGCAGTTCTTC. The variable domain in full, completed from reference TRBV11-3 and TRBJ2-1, reads EAGVVQSPRYKIIEKKQPVAFWCNPISGHNTLYWYLQNLGQGPELLIRYENEEAVDDSQLPKDRFSAERLKGVDSTLKIQPAELGDSAVYLCASSARTGNNEQFFGPGTRLTVL.

This rearrangement joins TRBV7-2 to TRBJ1-3; tentatively, D is TRBD1 (6 bases). Germline V gives CDR1 SGHTA, CDR2 FQGNSA. This CDR3 has 16 residues. Trimming took off 5 bases at V and 1 base at J, with 15 bases between the two ends. This CDR3 is CASSIRQALSGNTIYF. CDR3 coding DNA: TGTGCCAGCAGCATTCGACAGGCCCTATCTGGAAACACCATATATTTT.

This clonotype has only a few counts. The chain couples TRBV27 to TRBJ2-7; D perhaps matches TRBD1 (7 bases). The CDR3 sequence is 16 residues long. V gave up 5 bases and J gave up 3 bases, with 20 bases separating them. CDR1 and CDR2 (germline): MNHEY, SMNVEV (reference sequence). The CDR3 here is CASSPGTAGSFYEQYF. DNA of the CDR3: TGTGCCAGCAGTCCGGGGACAGCCGGGAGTTTCTACGAGCAGTACTTC.

There are a few counts of this clonotype. The J gene is TRBJ1-5, the V gene TRBV6-5; tentatively, D is TRBD1 (6 bases). The V end lost 0 bases, the J end lost 5 bases, and 20 bases lay between the germline ends. The germline CDR1 and CDR2 sequences are MNHEY and SVGAGI. The length of the CDR3 is 18 residues. The CDR3 protein is CASSYSVTGKSNHQPQHF. CDR3 in DNA: TGTGCCAGCAGTTACTCGGTTACAGGGAAGAGCAATCATCAGCCCCAGCATTTT.

The chain joins TRBV15 to TRBJ2-5; no firm D call. CDR3 length: 14 residues. The germline V gene has CDR1 LNHNV and CDR2 YYDKDF (reference sequence). With 3 bases removed from V and 5 bases from J, the gap between germline ends came to 13 bases. The chain's CDR3 is CATSRRTPRETQYF. In DNA, the CDR3 is TGTGCCACCAGCAGGAGGACCCCCCGCGAGACCCAGTACTTC.

This clonotype came up a few times. This chain connects TRBV11-2 to TRBJ2-5, with TRBD2 identical over 10 bases. CDR1 is SGHAT, CDR2 FQNNGV, per germline. The junction had 14 bases not matched to a gene; V was cut back by 0 bases and J by 7 bases. The CDR3 runs to 18 residues. CDR3 loop: CASSLDVRSGGKGGTQYF. In nucleotides, the CDR3 is TGTGCCAGCAGCTTAGACGTCCGTAGCGGGGGGAAGGGGGGGACCCAGTACTTC.

The chain recombines TRBV6-2 or TRBV6-3 with TRBJ2-3, with 9 bases aligning to TRBD2. CDR1 is MNHEY and CDR2 is SVGEGT in the germline V gene. This CDR3 region has 16 residues. J was trimmed by 6 bases and V by 5 bases; bases with no gene match: 12. In DNA form, the CDR3 reads TGTGCCAGCAGTCGAAGAGCGGGAGGCGGAGTCGATACGCAGTATTTT. Residues: CASSRRAGGGVDTQYF.

Only a few counts were recorded for this clonotype. The chain is built from TRBV12-3 or TRBV12-4 and TRBJ1-5; possible D gene TRBD1, 5 bases. This CDR3 is built from 14 residues. Trimming took 1 base from V and 8 from J, leaving 12 bases between them. The CDR3 sequence: CASSLGPRGKPQHF. In DNA form, the CDR3 reads TGTGCCAGCAGTTTAGGCCCTCGGGGCAAGCCCCAGCATTTT.

V usage is TRBV2 and J usage is TRBJ2-1, with 7 bases fitting TRBD2. The CDR3 spans 19 residues. Trimming at V came to 11 bases and at J to 4 bases, leaving 26 bases not matched to a gene. Germline CDR1 is SNHLY and CDR2 is FYNNEI. Here the CDR3 DNA reads TGTGCCTTCAGTTTTGTCTCAGAGACTAGCCGTTTGCCATACAATGAGCAGTTCTTC. Encoded protein: CAFSFVSETSRLPYNEQFF.

This clonotype came up a few times. This chain links TRBV18 with TRBJ2-1, with D uncertain. The CDR3 is made up of 16 amino acids. Trimming cost V 1 base and J 0 bases, with 10 bases left between them. Germline CDR1 KGHSH, CDR2 LQKENI. CDR3: CASSPLPPISYNEQFF. The CDR3 DNA sequence: TGTGCCAGCTCACCACTTCCTCCGATCTCCTACAATGAGCAGTTCTTC. Looking up the rest from reference TRBV18 and TRBJ2-1 gives the full variable domain: NAGVMQNPRHLVRRRGQEARLRCSPMKGHSHVYWYRQLPEEGLKFMVYLQKENIIDESGMPKERFSAEFPKEGPSILRIQQVVRGDSAAYFCASSPLPPISYNEQFFGPGTRLTVL.

This clonotype was picked up a small number of times. The rearrangement joins TRBV29-1 to TRBJ1-2; weak D call: TRBD1 (5 bases). CDR1 and CDR2 (germline): SQVTM, ANQGSEA. This CDR3 comprises 13 residues. V gave up 6 bases and J gave up 3 bases, with 14 bases separating them. CDR3 protein: CSVGTGRDYGYTF. In DNA form, the CDR3 reads TGCAGCGTCGGGACGGGACGGGACTATGGCTACACCTTC.

This clonotype was counted a few times. The chain employs TRBV18 and TRBJ2-1, with 12 nucleotides matching TRBD2. Germline V CDR1 and CDR2: KGHSH, LQKENI. The CDR3 sequence is 18 residues long. Trimming at V came to 0 bases and at J to 2 bases, leaving 5 bases not matched to a gene. DNA for the CDR3: TGTGCCAGCTCACCACCCTCACTAGCGGGGGGCCCCTACAATGAGCAGTTCTTC. Its translation: CASSPPSLAGGPYNEQFF.

The gene calls are TRBV4-1 and TRBJ2-2; D is unresolved. Between the trimmed V and J ends, which lost 0 bases and 6 bases, there was a span of 8 bases. CDR3 length: 14 residues. The germline V gene encodes CDR1 MGHRA and CDR2 YSYEKL. The CDR3 region is CASSQDLAAGELFF. CDR3 sequence (DNA): TGCGCCAGCAGCCAAGATCTCGCGGCCGGGGAGCTGTTTTTT.

This clonotype was recorded at least ten times. The rearrangement joins TRBV28 to TRBJ2-7; possibly TRBD1 for D (7 bases). Trimming stripped 8 bases from V and 3 bases from J, with 20 bases between. Per germline, CDR1 MDHEN and CDR2 SYDVKM. This CDR3 has 15 amino acids. Written as DNA, the CDR3 is TGTGCCAGCGCGCGGGGAAGGGGGCGCGACTACGAGCAGTACTTC. Residues: CASARGRGRDYEQYF.

This clonotype was observed a few times. This chain uses TRBV5-1 with TRBJ1-2, with 7 nucleotides matching TRBD1. The length of the CDR3 is 14 residues. Trimming took 4 bases from V and 14 from J; bases not matched to a gene: 17. CDR1 SGHRS and CDR2 YFSETQ come from the germline V gene. CDR3 region: CASSPSDRSGLVTF. Written as DNA, the CDR3 is TGCGCCAGCAGCCCGTCGGACAGGAGTGGGTTGGTAACCTTC.

The gene calls are TRBV4-2 and TRBJ2-7, with D unclear. This CDR3 is 14 amino acids long. Per the germline V gene, CDR1 is LGHNA and CDR2 is YNFKEQ. The V end lost 4 bases, the J end lost 3 bases, and 13 bases lay between the germline ends. DNA of the CDR3: TGTGCCAGCAGCCCAATGTCTGGCGGCTACGAGCAGTACTTC. Amino acids: CASSPMSGGYEQYF.

This clonotype was seen a few times. The chain is built from TRBV7-3 and TRBJ1-1; possibly TRBD1 for D (6 bases). The CDR3 consists of 13 residues. Trimming took off 5 bases at V and 6 bases at J, with 13 bases between the two ends. Germline V gene sequence: CDR1 SGHTA, CDR2 FQGTGA. The CDR3 here is CASSTQTGSEAFF. The CDR3 DNA follows: TGTGCCAGCAGCACTCAAACAGGGTCTGAAGCTTTCTTT.

This clonotype was observed many times. This rearrangement joins TRBV12-3 or TRBV12-4 to TRBJ2-1, with TRBD2 matching over 10 bases. The trim removed 5 bases at V and 6 bases at J, leaving 13 bases unmatched. This CDR3 is built from 17 residues. CDR3 residues: CASSVITSGKRVNEQFF. DNA for the CDR3: TGTGCCAGCAGTGTAATAACTAGCGGGAAGAGGGTCAATGAGCAGTTCTTC.

Ten or more counts support this clonotype. The chain uses TRBV3-1 and TRBJ2-1, with 9 bases that match TRBD2. With V trimmed by 4 bases and J by 8 bases, 3 bases remained unmatched. Germline CDR1 is LGHDT and CDR2 is YNNKEL (reference sequence). The CDR3 sequence is 13 residues long. CDR3 protein: CASSPGLADEQFF. CDR3 DNA sequence: TGTGCCAGCAGCCCGGGACTAGCCGATGAGCAGTTCTTC.